These 24 T cell receptor beta chains share one sample of origin, sequenced in a study of blood T cells in healthy people across ages. A sample-barcoded 5' primer and a J-beta primer mix were used in a second PCR of roughly 6 to 11 cycles. TCRdb re-called the 5' RACE reads through MiXCR, storing one row per CDR3 protein. The repertoire holds 1 million to 1.2 million distinct CDR3 sequences, with 35% to 45% as singletons. Sequencing was done on a sample of blood. The receptors originated from a man younger than 30 in good health.

The chain links TRBV15 to TRBJ2-4; D is possibly TRBD2 (5 bases). With 6 bases removed from V and 9 bases from J, the gap between germline ends came to 12 bases. Germline V lookup: CDR1 LNHNV, CDR2 YYDKDF (reference sequence). The CDR3 runs to 12 residues. The CDR3 region has the DNA TGTGCCACCAGAGAGGGTGCCAGCATTCAGTACTTC. Residues: CATREGASIQYF. Supplemented by reference TRBV15 and TRBJ2-4, the full variable domain reads DAMVIQNPRYQVTQFGKPVTLSCSQTLNHNVMYWYQQKSSQAPKLLFHYYDKDFNNEADTPDNFQSRRPNTSFCFLDIRSPGLGDTAMYLCATREGASIQYFGAGTRLSVL.

The sample holds one count of this clonotype. The rearrangement uses TRBV20-1 and TRBJ1-4, with D maybe TRBD1 (5 bases). This CDR3 comprises 14 residues. Germline CDR1 and CDR2: DFQATT and SNEGSKA (reference sequence). V shed 6 bases and J shed 9 bases, with 20 bases lying between them. The CDR3 coding sequence is TGCAGTGCGACCGGGGGGATCGGGTGGAAAAAACTGTTTTTT. Translated, it gives CSATGGIGWKKLFF.

This clonotype was found a few times. This rearrangement joins TRBV27 to TRBJ2-6; the match to TRBD1 covers 11 bases. Germline assignment: CDR1 MNHEY and CDR2 SMNVEV (reference sequence). Germline trimming cut 3 bases from V and 0 bases from J; bases unmatched to any gene: 16. The CDR3 covers 22 residues. The CDR3 sequence is CASSFEGFVWDRGSSGANVLTF. For the CDR3, the DNA is TGTGCCAGCAGTTTTGAAGGTTTTGTTTGGGACAGGGGGTCCTCTGGGGCCAACGTCCTGACTTTC. The full variable domain, completed using reference TRBV27 and TRBJ2-6, is EAQVTQNPRYLITVTGKKLTVTCSQNMNHEYMSWYRQDPGLGLRQIYYSMNVEVTDKGDVPEGYKVSRKEKRNFPLILESPSPNQTSLYFCASSFEGFVWDRGSSGANVLTFGAGSRLTVL.

This clonotype was seen once. The chain carries TRBV12-3 or TRBV12-4 and TRBJ1-1; D is unclear. With 7 bases removed from V and 1 base from J, the gap between germline ends came to 10 bases. The CDR3 extends over 13 amino acids. CDR3 in DNA: TGTGCCAGCAAACGAGGGTGGAACACTGAAGCTTTCTTT. Protein sequence: CASKRGWNTEAFF.

J is TRBJ2-1 and V is TRBV5-5; no firm D call. The CDR3 covers 16 residues. Trimming took 0 bases from V and 0 from J, leaving 10 bases between them. Looked up from germline, CDR1 is SGHKS and CDR2 is YYEKEE (reference sequence). CDR3 region: CASSLDKSFSYNEQFF. The CDR3 nucleotides read TGTGCCAGCAGCTTGGACAAGAGCTTCTCCTACAATGAGCAGTTCTTC.

The J gene is TRBJ2-3, the V gene TRBV12-3 or TRBV12-4; D not certain. CDR3 length: 13 residues. Trimming took off 5 bases at V and 6 bases at J, with 12 bases between the two ends. The CDR3 DNA is TGTGCCAGCAGTCTTCCCGGCAGGGATACGCAGTATTTT. It specifies CASSLPGRDTQYF.

CDR3 sequence (DNA): TGCAGTGCTAGAGGAAGTACCGGGACTATCAATGAGCAGTTCTTC. The encoded protein is CSARGSTGTINEQFF. The gene calls are TRBV20-1 and TRBJ2-1, with 7 bases aligning to TRBD2. The germline gives CDR1 DFQATT, CDR2 SNEGSKA (reference sequence). This CDR3 is built from 15 residues. The V segment lost 1 base and the J segment 6 bases; nucleotides outside the gene matches: 9.

This chain joins TRBV6-5 and TRBJ1-5, with D unresolved. The CDR3 totals 10 residues. Trimming stripped 2 bases from V and 8 bases from J, with 1 base between. Germline V lookup: CDR1 MNHEY, CDR2 SVGAGI. CDR3: CASSYEPQHF. Written as DNA, the CDR3 is TGTGCCAGCAGTTACGAGCCCCAGCATTTT.

J is TRBJ2-3 and V is TRBV7-2, with D tentatively TRBD1 (6 bases). Trimming shortened V by 3 bases and J by 1 base, and 8 bases separated the two germline ends. Per the germline V gene, CDR1 is SGHTA and CDR2 is FQGNSA. The CDR3 spans 14 residues. CDR3: CASSFWGRTDTQYF. In DNA, the CDR3 is TGTGCCAGCAGCTTTTGGGGGCGCACAGATACGCAGTATTTT. The full variable domain, its missing parts supplied by reference TRBV7-2 and TRBJ2-3, is GAGVSQSPSNKVTEKGKDVELRCDPISGHTALYWYRQSLGQGLEFLIYFQGNSAPDKSGLPSDRFSAERTGGSVSTLTIQRTQQEDSAVYLCASSFWGRTDTQYFGPGTRLTVL.

J is TRBJ1-2 and V is TRBV7-2, with D unresolved. From germline, CDR1 is SGHTA and CDR2 FQGNSA. Trimming removed 1 base from V and 11 bases from J, with 17 bases in between. This CDR3 comprises 14 residues. The chain's CDR3 is CASSLDVSRLGYTF. For the CDR3, the DNA is TGTGCCAGCAGCTTAGATGTCAGCCGCTTGGGATACACCTTC. Using reference TRBV7-2 and TRBJ1-2 for the parts outside the CDR3, the full variable domain is GAGVSQSPSNKVTEKGKDVELRCDPISGHTALYWYRQSLGQGLEFLIYFQGNSAPDKSGLPSDRFSAERTGGSVSTLTIQRTQQEDSAVYLCASSLDVSRLGYTFGSGTRLTVV.

This sequence joins TRBV20-1 and TRBJ2-1; the match to TRBD2 covers 10 bases. The germline V gene has CDR1 DFQATT and CDR2 SNEGSKA (reference sequence). The V gene end was trimmed by 2 bases and the J gene end by 0 bases; junction bases not matched to a gene: 1. CDR3 length equals 15 residues. In DNA form, the CDR3 reads TGCAGTGCTAGATCTAGCGGGAGCTCCTACAATGAGCAGTTCTTC. Its translation: CSARSSGSSYNEQFF.

The CDR3 here is CASSQEWGWSPDTQYF. Written as DNA, the CDR3 is TGCGCCAGCAGCCAAGAATGGGGGTGGTCTCCAGATACGCAGTATTTT. The V and J genes are TRBV4-1 and TRBJ2-3; D possibly uses TRBD1 or TRBD2 (5 bases each). The V gene's germline CDR1 is MGHRA and CDR2 YSYEKL. Trimming took off 0 bases at V and 4 bases at J, with 14 bases between the two ends. The CDR3 contains 16 residues.

This chain links TRBV7-3 with TRBJ2-1, with TRBD2 matching over 11 bases. The CDR3 sequence is 16 residues long. Germline V gives CDR1 SGHTA, CDR2 FQGTGA. Trimming cost V 5 bases and J 5 bases; bases outside gene matches: 8. The CDR3 region is CASSVPTSGADNEQFF. Here the CDR3 DNA reads TGTGCCAGCAGCGTCCCGACTAGCGGGGCCGACAATGAGCAGTTCTTC.

The gene calls are TRBV3-1 and TRBJ1-1; D gene ambiguous. V was cut by 0 bases and J by 1 base, with 6 bases left in between. The CDR3 length is 14 residues. CDR1 and CDR2 (germline): LGHDT, YNNKEL (reference sequence). CDR3 region: CASSQESENTEAFF. Written as DNA, the CDR3 is TGTGCCAGCAGCCAAGAATCAGAGAACACTGAAGCTTTCTTT.

This sequence joins TRBV28 and TRBJ1-1; D gene unclear. The V and J ends lost 6 bases and 0 bases respectively, with 11 bases between them. The CDR3 is made up of 14 amino acids. Germline values: CDR1 MDHEN, CDR2 SYDVKM. The CDR3: CASSLHVMNTEAFF. DNA for the CDR3: TGTGCCAGCAGCCTCCACGTGATGAACACTGAAGCTTTCTTT.

The chain employs TRBV12-3 or TRBV12-4 and TRBJ1-2, with no clear D. The CDR3 is 15 amino acids. Deletions cut 4 bases from V and 0 bases from J, with 12 bases between. CDR3 nucleotide sequence: TGTGCCAGCAGTTATCGGGCGGGCTCTAACTATGGCTACACCTTC. As protein: CASSYRAGSNYGYTF.

This clonotype appeared a few times. The J gene is TRBJ2-6, the V gene TRBV27; 9 bases are shared with TRBD1. The CDR3 is 14 amino acids. Germline V CDR1 and CDR2: MNHEY, SMNVEV (reference sequence). V lost 10 bases and J lost 12; bases outside the gene matches: 13. The CDR3 sequence: CATAVGTGWGVLTF. The CDR3 coding sequence is TGTGCCACAGCAGTTGGGACAGGGTGGGGCGTCCTGACTTTC.

This chain uses TRBV9 with TRBJ2-3; D is undetermined. The CDR3 covers 15 residues. CDR1 and CDR2 from the germline V gene are SGDLS and YYNGEE. V was shortened by 4 bases and J by 0 bases, with 12 bases between the two germline ends. The CDR3 protein is CASSPRVQSTDTQYF. The CDR3 nucleotides are TGTGCCAGCAGCCCGCGCGTTCAGAGCACAGATACGCAGTATTTT.

DNA for the CDR3: TGTGCCAGCAGCTCAAATGAGCAGTACTTC. Translated, it gives CASSSNEQYF. The chain recombines TRBV2 with TRBJ2-7; no reliable D call. V dropped 6 bases and J dropped 7 bases, with 7 bases sitting between them. The germline V gene encodes CDR1 SNHLY and CDR2 FYNNEI. This CDR3 contains 10 residues.

This clonotype was counted ten times or more. The chain links TRBV7-2 to TRBJ1-5; unclear D gene. Germline-derived CDR1 and CDR2 are SGHTA and FQGNSA. V was shortened by 3 bases and J by 4 bases, with 10 bases between the two germline ends. This CDR3 is 14 amino acids long. The CDR3 nucleotides read TGTGCCAGCAGCTTTGTACGGGGAAATCAGCCCCAGCATTTT. Protein sequence: CASSFVRGNQPQHF.

As for this clonotype: Its ends do not fully match the called genes, so a read error is possible. The rearrangement links TRBV2 to TRBJ1-1; TRBD1 is a possible D gene (6 bases). The V gene's germline CDR1 is SNHLY and CDR2 FYNNEI. The CDR3 has 14 amino acids. The CDR3 sequence is CVSREGVRGTEAFF. In DNA, the CDR3 is TGTGTCAGCAGGGAGGGGGTTAGGGGCACTGAAGCTTTCTTT.

This clonotype was seen a few times. The chain couples TRBV6-5 to TRBJ1-5; possibly TRBD1 for D (6 bases). The CDR3 is 13 amino acids. The germline CDR1 and CDR2 sequences are MNHEY and SVGAGI. V was shortened by 4 bases and J by 6 bases, with 10 bases between the two germline ends. The CDR3 is CASSFRGSQPQHF. The CDR3 DNA is TGTGCCAGCAGTTTCAGGGGATCTCAGCCCCAGCATTTT.

This clonotype was counted at least ten times. V is TRBV6-2 or TRBV6-3 and J is TRBJ2-7; 9 nucleotides agree with TRBD1. J was trimmed by 3 bases and V by 6 bases; bases with no gene match: 0. Germline lookup yields CDR1 MNHEY and CDR2 SVGEGT. The CDR3 covers 12 residues. This CDR3 reads CASRTGGYEQYF. For the CDR3, the DNA is TGTGCCAGCAGGACAGGGGGCTACGAGCAGTACTTC.

This sequence joins TRBV29-1 and TRBJ2-6; the D is unclear. The CDR3 has 15 residues. With 4 bases removed from V and 0 bases from J, the gap between germline ends came to 10 bases. The germline gives CDR1 SQVTM, CDR2 ANQGSEA. CDR3 DNA sequence: TGCAGCGTTGTGGGCATTAACTCTGGGGCCAACGTCCTGACTTTC. Residues: CSVVGINSGANVLTF. Complete variable domain (other parts from reference TRBV29-1 and TRBJ2-6): SAVISQKPSRDICQRGTSLTIQCQVDSQVTMMFWYRQQPGQSLTLIATANQGSEATYESGFVIDKFPISRPNLTFSTLTVSNMSPEDSSIYLCSVVGINSGANVLTFGAGSRLTVL.